This TCR beta chain was sequenced for a study of human T cells and chemical hapten exposure. General observations from the study: Since the donors had alopecia, their immune response may not be the same as that of healthy people.

This clonotype was picked up a small number of times. Its matching antigen is unknown. The sample's time point: pre-sensitization, week 0. Noted treatment: therapeutic diphenylcyclopropenone sensitization with weekly scalp DPC. The V end lost 7 bases, the J end lost 6 bases, and 13 bases lay between the germline ends. This CDR3 has 13 residues. TCRdb reprocessed the RACE reads via MiXCR and lists one record per CDR3 protein. The sample consists of around 300,000 distinct CDR3 sequences, around 5.5% of them appearing once. The sequence derives from a woman between 18 and 30 years old with alopecia areata. Some clones in this sample may be carry-over from other donors' samples. The chain links TRBV12-3 or TRBV12-4 to TRBJ1-5, with no clear D. The sequencing used whole blood, collected in connection with sensitization to the hapten diphenylcyclopropenone (DPC). The CDR3 loop reads CASTSGLPQPQHF. CDR3 bases: TGTGCCAGCACCTCTGGTTTACCTCAGCCCCAGCATTTT.